One sample yielded the 21 T cell receptor beta chains listed below, sequenced in a study of cytomegalovirus exposure and HLA in healthy donors. Only in-frame clones appear in the TCRdb table, and some are missing; sequencing was by immunoSEQ multiplex PCR. The sample has some 110,000 clones, 86% seen once. The specimen was PBMCs. Receptors originate from a man aged 18 to 29 in good health and CMV-seronegative.

This sequence joins TRBV13 and TRBJ1-1, with D uncertain. The V end lost 5 bases, the J end lost 1 base, and 5 bases lay between the germline ends. The germline CDR1 and CDR2 sequences are PRHDT and FYEKMQ (reference sequence). The CDR3 totals 12 residues. This CDR3 is CASSAGNTEAFF. DNA for the CDR3: TGTGCCAGCAGCGCAGGGAACACTGAAGCTTTCTTT. Filled out from reference TRBV13 and TRBJ1-1, the complete variable domain reads AAGVIQSPRHLIKEKRETATLKCYPIPRHDTVYWYQQGPGQDPQFLISFYEKMQSDKGSIPDRFSAQQFSDYHSELNMSSLELGDSALYFCASSAGNTEAFFGQGTRLTVV.

CDR3 protein: CASSSRQGAEDTQYF. The CDR3 coding sequence is TGTGCCAGCAGCAGCAGACAGGGGGCTGAAGATACGCAGTATTTT. The chain recombines TRBV5-4 with TRBJ2-3, with 10 positions matching TRBD1. The CDR3 length is 15 residues. V lost 4 bases to trimming and J lost 5 bases; unmatched junction nucleotides: 7. In germline, CDR1 is SGHNT, CDR2 YYREEE (reference sequence).

The J gene is TRBJ2-7, the V gene TRBV21-1; TRBD2 is the table's D call and was not checked against the DNA. TRBV21-1 is a recognized pseudogene. The CDR3 extends over 16 amino acids. DNA of the CDR3: TGTGCCAGCAGCGAACGACCCGGGACTAGGACCTACGAGCAGTACTTC. Amino acid sequence: CASSERPGTRTYEQYF.

V is TRBV5-1 and J is TRBJ2-3; 14 bases match TRBD2. The CDR3 totals 16 residues. V shed 4 bases and J 8 bases; nucleotides not matched to a gene: 9. CDR1 and CDR2 from the germline V gene are SGHRS and YFSETQ. In nucleotides, the CDR3 is TGCGCCAGCAGCCCGGGACTAGCGGGGGCTGTCGGTACGCAGTATTTT. It translates to CASSPGLAGAVGTQYF.

V gene TRBV4-2 combines with J gene TRBJ2-1; 7 bases map to TRBD2. The V gene end was trimmed by 5 bases and the J gene end by 5 bases; junction bases not matched to a gene: 9. The CDR3 is made up of 15 amino acids. Looked up from germline, CDR1 is LGHNA and CDR2 is YNFKEQ. The DNA for the CDR3 is TGTGCCAGCAGCGCGGCGGCGGGAGTAAACAATGAGCAGTTCTTC. It is translated as CASSAAAGVNNEQFF.

The chain uses TRBV7-2 and TRBJ2-7; TRBD2 is a possible D gene (6 bases). The CDR3 is 14 amino acids. V was pared by 8 bases and J by 0 bases, with 14 bases between. Looked up from germline, CDR1 is SGHTA and CDR2 is FQGNSA. CDR3 amino acids: CASGPSVNSYEQYF. DNA for the CDR3: TGTGCCAGCGGACCTAGCGTGAACTCCTACGAGCAGTACTTC.

This chain joins TRBV19 and TRBJ1-5; 7 bases map to TRBD1. The V segment lost 6 bases and the J segment 4 bases; nucleotides outside the gene matches: 6. The CDR3 runs 14 residues. In germline, CDR1 is LNHDA, CDR2 SQIVND (reference sequence). CDR3 in amino acids: CASRPDRANQPQHF. The CDR3 coding sequence is TGTGCCAGTAGACCTGACAGGGCAAATCAGCCCCAGCATTTT. Looking up the rest from reference TRBV19 and TRBJ1-5 gives the full variable domain: DGGITQSPKYLFRKEGQNVTLSCEQNLNHDAMYWYRQDPGQGLRLIYYSQIVNDFQKGDIAEGYSVSREKKESFPLTVTSAQKNPTAFYLCASRPDRANQPQHFGDGTRLSIL.

The genes are TRBV5-1 and TRBJ2-2, with 10 bases fitting TRBD1. V shed 4 bases and J 4 bases; nucleotides not matched to a gene: 13. The CDR3 runs to 18 residues. Germline lookup yields CDR1 SGHRS and CDR2 YFSETQ. The CDR3 DNA follows: TGCGCCAGCAGCCACAGATCTGGGGACAGGGGAAGCACCGGGGAGCTGTTTTTT. Residues: CASSHRSGDRGSTGELFF.

The chain couples TRBV6-1 to TRBJ2-7, with a tentative D call TRBD2 (5 bases). Germline CDR1 reads MNHNS; CDR2 reads SASEGT. Trimming took 6 bases from V and 3 from J, leaving 15 bases between them. The CDR3 contains 14 residues. The CDR3 sequence: CASSALSSFYEQYF. For the CDR3, the DNA is TGTGCCAGCAGCGCCCTGTCTAGCTTCTACGAGCAGTACTTC.

The genes are TRBV2 and TRBJ1-2, with D uncertain. The CDR3 loop spans 16 amino acids. The germline V gene has CDR1 SNHLY and CDR2 FYNNEI. V gave up 2 bases and J gave up 5 bases, with 18 bases separating them. CDR3 sequence (DNA): TGTGCCAGCAGTGAAAGAGGCGGGGAGGCCCTATATGGCTACACCTTC. Translation gives CASSERGGEALYGYTF.

The chain recombines TRBV6-6 with TRBJ2-2, with TRBD1 matching over 8 bases. The CDR3 is 15 residues long. Trimming cost V 6 bases and J 4 bases; bases outside gene matches: 7. In germline, CDR1 is MNHNY, CDR2 SVGAGI (reference sequence). The CDR3 coding sequence is TGTGCCAGCAGCCACTTCAGGGGGCCCACCGGGGAGCTGTTTTTT. Amino acids: CASSHFRGPTGELFF.

In nucleotides, the CDR3 is TGTGCCAGCAGACGGAGCCAGGGAGGGTACGAGCAGTACTTC. It codes for CASRRSQGGYEQYF. This chain uses TRBV27 with TRBJ2-7; 7 bases fit TRBD2. CDR3 length equals 14 residues. V was pared by 6 bases and J by 4 bases, with 9 bases of the junction left unmatched. Germline V gene data show CDR1 as MNHEY and CDR2 as SMNVEV (reference sequence).

This clone occurred once. The gene calls are TRBV9 and TRBJ1-2; D remains unclear. The length of the CDR3 is 15 residues. The V end was cut by 2 bases, the J end by 4 bases, with 15 bases between. Germline V CDR1 and CDR2: SGDLS, YYNGEE. This chain's CDR3 is CASSVPGRGGYGYTF. CDR3 in DNA: TGTGCCAGCAGCGTGCCGGGCCGGGGTGGCTATGGCTACACCTTC.

J is TRBJ2-2 and V is TRBV10-3, with 7 bases matching TRBD1. Germline V gives CDR1 ENHRY, CDR2 SYGVKD. V gave up 6 bases and J gave up 0 bases; unmatched junction bases: 7. The CDR3 loop spans 16 amino acids. The CDR3 DNA is TGTGCCATCAGCGAACCCACAGGGGCGAACACCGGGGAGCTGTTTTTT. It specifies CAISEPTGANTGELFF.

A single count supports this clone. The genes are TRBV5-1 and TRBJ1-4, with TRBD1 identical over 9 bases. CDR1 and CDR2 from the germline V gene are SGHRS and YFSETQ. V lost 0 bases and J lost 3; bases outside the gene matches: 6. The CDR3 sequence is 17 residues long. CDR3 in DNA: TGCGCCAGCAGCTTGGGGGACAGGGCCCTACCTAATGAAAAACTGTTTTTT. This sequence encodes CASSLGDRALPNEKLFF.

The J gene is TRBJ1-1, the V gene TRBV2; D unresolved. The CDR3 is 15 residues long. Trimming left V 6 bases short and J 1 base short, with 15 bases between. The germline V gene has CDR1 SNHLY and CDR2 FYNNEI. CDR3 protein: CASRGHNRRNTEAFF. The CDR3 bases are TGTGCCAGCAGAGGCCATAATAGGAGGAACACTGAAGCTTTCTTT. The full variable domain, with the rest looked up from reference TRBV2 and TRBJ1-1, is EPEVTQTPSHQVTQMGQEVILRCVPISNHLYFYWYRQILGQKVEFLVSFYNNEISEKSEIFDDQFSVERPDGSNFTLKIRSTKLEDSAMYFCASRGHNRRNTEAFFGQGTRLTVV.

V gene TRBV5-6 combines with J gene TRBJ2-1, with 8 bases identical to TRBD2. Trimming removed 1 base from V and 4 bases from J; junction bases left unmatched: 10. CDR3 length equals 17 residues. The V gene's germline CDR1 is SGHDT and CDR2 YYEEEE. The CDR3 bases are TGTGCCAGCAGCTTGTATACTCGGCGGGGGGTTTACAATGAGCAGTTCTTC. Translation gives CASSLYTRRGVYNEQFF.

The chain uses TRBV5-5 and TRBJ1-1, with 10 nucleotides matching TRBD1. After removal of 1 base from V and 1 base from J, the junction contained 16 bases not matched to a gene. This CDR3 region has 20 residues. Germline V gene data show CDR1 as SGHKS and CDR2 as YYEKEE (reference sequence). Here the CDR3 DNA reads TGTGCCAGCAGCTTGTATGGGACAGGGGCCGGTCGGAGGAAGAACACTGAAGCTTTCTTT. Translating it yields CASSLYGTGAGRRKNTEAFF.

The chain carries TRBV30 and TRBJ2-6; D unclear. The CDR3 spans 13 residues. The V gene lost 3 bases and the J gene lost 2 bases, with 5 bases spanning the gap. Germline assignment: CDR1 GTSNPN and CDR2 SVGIG (reference sequence). This chain's CDR3 is CAWRAAGANVLTF. Here the CDR3 DNA reads TGTGCCTGGAGGGCGGCTGGGGCCAACGTCCTGACTTTC. Full variable domain (missing parts from reference TRBV30 and TRBJ2-6): SQTIHQWPATLVQPVGSPLSLECTVEGTSNPNLYWYRQAAGRGLQLLFYSVGIGQISSEVPQNLSASRPQDRQFILSSKKLLLSDSGFYLCAWRAAGANVLTFGAGSRLTVL.

This chain links TRBV4-1 with TRBJ2-2; perhaps TRBD1 as D (6 bases). The CDR3 is 16 amino acids. V lost 4 bases, J lost 4 bases, and 16 bases lay in between. Germline-derived CDR1 and CDR2 are MGHRA and YSYEKL. In nucleotides, the CDR3 is TGCGCCAGCAGCCGAGCAGGGGTGCAGGGCACCGGGGAGCTGTTTTTT. It specifies CASSRAGVQGTGELFF.

This chain uses TRBV30 with TRBJ1-1, with a tentative D call TRBD1 (5 bases). The CDR3 contains 13 residues. V shed 5 bases and J shed 0 bases, with 10 bases lying between them. Germline CDR1 is GTSNPN and CDR2 is SVGIG (reference sequence). CDR3 sequence reads: CAWAPRVNTEAFF. In DNA form, the CDR3 reads TGTGCCTGGGCCCCCAGGGTGAACACTGAAGCTTTCTTT.